Given below is one T cell receptor beta chain in context. Its antigen is not known. This sample was included in a study of shared clonotypes between healthy human individuals. Study-level points and caveats: Roughly 5% of naive CD4 clonotypes were shared across a few donors. It was the non-shared clonotypes that had lower generation probabilities than clonotypes shared by all four donors.

Germline lookup yields CDR1 SGHVS and CDR2 FQNEAQ. This CDR3 contains 14 residues. V lost 6 bases, J lost 0 bases, and 11 bases lay in between. Sequencing was performed with immunoSEQ multiplex PCR; in TCRdb, only in-frame clones are kept and a portion is missing. Of hundreds of thousands of clones listed, less than 85% were seen once; the top ten hold under 2%. The chain links TRBV7-8 to TRBJ2-5, with D possibly TRBD2 on 6 matching bases. The receptor's source is a woman aged 25-40 years in good health. Sample: memory CD4+ T cells sorted from blood. Subset described: CD45RA-negative fraction. CDR3 DNA sequence: TGTGCCAGCAGTCTTAGCGGATACCAAGAGACCCAGTACTTC. It codes for CASSLSGYQETQYF.